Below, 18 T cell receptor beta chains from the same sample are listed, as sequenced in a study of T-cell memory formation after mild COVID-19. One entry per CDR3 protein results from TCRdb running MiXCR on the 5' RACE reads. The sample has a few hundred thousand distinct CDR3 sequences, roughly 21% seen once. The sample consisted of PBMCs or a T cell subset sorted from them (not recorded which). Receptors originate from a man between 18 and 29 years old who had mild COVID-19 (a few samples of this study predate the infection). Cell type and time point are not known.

As DNA, the CDR3 is TGCGCCAGCAGCTTGGGGCTTACGTCCGGGACTAGCAGAAACATTCAGTACTTC. It specifies CASSLGLTSGTSRNIQYF. This chain uses TRBV5-1 with TRBJ2-4; 9 bases line up with TRBD2. The germline V gene has CDR1 SGHRS and CDR2 YFSETQ. CDR3 length: 18 amino acids. Germline trimming cut 0 bases from V and 6 bases from J; bases unmatched to any gene: 13.

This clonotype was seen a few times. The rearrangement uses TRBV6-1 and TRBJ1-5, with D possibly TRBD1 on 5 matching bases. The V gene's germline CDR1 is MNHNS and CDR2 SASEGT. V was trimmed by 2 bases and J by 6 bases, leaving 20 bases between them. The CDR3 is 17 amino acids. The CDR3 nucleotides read TGTGCCAGCAGTGAATATGCCCACGGGACGACGGTTCAGCCCCAGCATTTT. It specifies CASSEYAHGTTVQPQHF.

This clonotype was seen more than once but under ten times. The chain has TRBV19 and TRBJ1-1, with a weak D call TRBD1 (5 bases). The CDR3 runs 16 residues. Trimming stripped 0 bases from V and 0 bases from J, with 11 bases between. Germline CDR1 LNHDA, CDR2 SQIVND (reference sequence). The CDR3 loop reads CASSIEGGNLNTEAFF. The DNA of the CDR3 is TGTGCCAGTAGTATAGAGGGGGGAAACTTGAACACTGAAGCTTTCTTT.

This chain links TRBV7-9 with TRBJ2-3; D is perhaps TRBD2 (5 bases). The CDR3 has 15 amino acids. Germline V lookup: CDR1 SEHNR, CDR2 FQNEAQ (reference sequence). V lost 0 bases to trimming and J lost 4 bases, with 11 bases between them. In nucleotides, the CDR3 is TGTGCCAGCAGCTTAGCGGGAGCGGACCCAGATACGCAGTATTTT. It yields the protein CASSLAGADPDTQYF.

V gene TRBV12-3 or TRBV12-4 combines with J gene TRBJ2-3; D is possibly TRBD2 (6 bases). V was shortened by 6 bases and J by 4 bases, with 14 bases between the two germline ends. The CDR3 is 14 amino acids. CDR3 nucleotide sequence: TGTGCCAGCAGGCAGACGGGGGTAGCAGATACGCAGTATTTT. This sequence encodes CASRQTGVADTQYF.

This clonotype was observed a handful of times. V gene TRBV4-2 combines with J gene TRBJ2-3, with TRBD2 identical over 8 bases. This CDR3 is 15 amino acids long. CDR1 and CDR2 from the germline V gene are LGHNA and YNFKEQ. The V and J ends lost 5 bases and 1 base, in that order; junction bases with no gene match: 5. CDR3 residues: CASSESGGRTDTQYF. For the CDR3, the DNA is TGTGCCAGCAGCGAGAGCGGGGGCCGCACAGATACGCAGTATTTT.

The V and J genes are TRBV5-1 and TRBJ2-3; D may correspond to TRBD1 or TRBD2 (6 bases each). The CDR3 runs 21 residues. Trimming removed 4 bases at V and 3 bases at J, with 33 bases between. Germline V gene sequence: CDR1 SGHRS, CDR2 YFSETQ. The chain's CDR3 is CASSPWGFRERGLFGTDTQYF. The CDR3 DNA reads TGCGCCAGCAGCCCCTGGGGGTTTAGGGAACGGGGGCTCTTCGGGACAGATACGCAGTATTTT. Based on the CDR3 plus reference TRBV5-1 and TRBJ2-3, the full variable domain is KAGVTQTPRYLIKTRGQQVTLSCSPISGHRSVSWYQQTPGQGLQFLFEYFSETQRNKGNFPGRFSGRQFSNSRSEMNVSTLELGDSALYLCASSPWGFRERGLFGTDTQYFGPGTRLTVL.

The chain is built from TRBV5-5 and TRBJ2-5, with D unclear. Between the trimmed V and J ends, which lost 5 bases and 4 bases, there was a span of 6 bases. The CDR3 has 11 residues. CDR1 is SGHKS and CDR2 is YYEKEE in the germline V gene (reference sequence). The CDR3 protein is CASRVLETQYF. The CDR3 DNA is TGTGCCAGCAGAGTGCTAGAGACCCAGTACTTC. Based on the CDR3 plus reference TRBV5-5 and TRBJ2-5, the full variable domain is DAGVTQSPTHLIKTRGQQVTLRCSPISGHKSVSWYQQVLGQGPQFIFQYYEKEERGRGNFPDRFSARQFPNYSSELNVNALLLGDSALYLCASRVLETQYFGPGTRLLVL.

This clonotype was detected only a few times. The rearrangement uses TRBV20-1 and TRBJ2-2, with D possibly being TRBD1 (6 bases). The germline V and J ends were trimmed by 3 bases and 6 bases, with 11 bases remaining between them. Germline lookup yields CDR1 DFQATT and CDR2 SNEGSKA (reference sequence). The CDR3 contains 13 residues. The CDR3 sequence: CSASRQGPGELFF. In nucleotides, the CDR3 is TGCAGTGCTAGCCGGCAGGGGCCCGGGGAGCTGTTTTTT.

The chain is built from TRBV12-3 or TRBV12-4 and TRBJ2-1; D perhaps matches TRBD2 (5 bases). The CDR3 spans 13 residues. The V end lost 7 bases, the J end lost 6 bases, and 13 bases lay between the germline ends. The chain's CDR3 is CASKTSGFNEQFF. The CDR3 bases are TGTGCCAGCAAAACGAGCGGTTTCAATGAGCAGTTCTTC.

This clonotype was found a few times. Here the CDR3 reads CSARDAGGDYEQYV. The DNA of the CDR3 is TGCAGTGCTAGAGATGCAGGGGGCGATTACGAGCAGTACGTC. The chain has TRBV20-1 and TRBJ2-7; TRBD1 matches 8 bases. V lost 0 bases and J lost 4; bases outside the gene matches: 5. This CDR3 spans 14 amino acids. The germline CDR1 and CDR2 sequences are DFQATT and SNEGSKA (reference sequence).

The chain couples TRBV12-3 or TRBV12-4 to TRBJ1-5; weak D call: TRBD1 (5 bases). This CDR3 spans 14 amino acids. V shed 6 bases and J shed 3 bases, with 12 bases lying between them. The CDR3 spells CASRTRGLNQPQHF. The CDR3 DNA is TGTGCCAGCAGGACCCGGGGCCTCAATCAGCCCCAGCATTTT.

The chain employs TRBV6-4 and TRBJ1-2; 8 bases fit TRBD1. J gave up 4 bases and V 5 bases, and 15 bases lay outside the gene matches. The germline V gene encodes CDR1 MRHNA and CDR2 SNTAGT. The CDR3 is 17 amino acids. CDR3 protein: CASSPTGTGGNFYGYTF. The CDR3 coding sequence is TGTGCCAGCAGTCCTACCGGGACAGGCGGTAATTTCTATGGCTACACCTTC.

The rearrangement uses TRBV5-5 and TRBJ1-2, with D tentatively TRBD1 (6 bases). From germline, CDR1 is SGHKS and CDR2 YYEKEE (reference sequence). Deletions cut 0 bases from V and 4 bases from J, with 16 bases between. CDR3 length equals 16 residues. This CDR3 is CASSLVGGGETYGYTF. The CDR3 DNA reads TGTGCCAGCAGCTTGGTCGGAGGGGGGGAGACCTATGGCTACACCTTC.

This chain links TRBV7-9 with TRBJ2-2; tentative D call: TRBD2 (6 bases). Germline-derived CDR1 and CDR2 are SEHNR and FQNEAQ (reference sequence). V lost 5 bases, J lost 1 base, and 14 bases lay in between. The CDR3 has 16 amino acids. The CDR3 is CASSVGSGWNTGELFF. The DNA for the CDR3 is TGTGCCAGCAGCGTCGGGAGCGGGTGGAACACCGGGGAGCTGTTTTTT.

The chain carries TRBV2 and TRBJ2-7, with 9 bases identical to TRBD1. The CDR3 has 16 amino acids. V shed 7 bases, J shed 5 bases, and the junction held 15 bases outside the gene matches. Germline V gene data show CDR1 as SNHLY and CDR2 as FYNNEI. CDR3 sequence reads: CASTVHPGTGNNEQYF. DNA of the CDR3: TGTGCCAGCACCGTACACCCCGGGACAGGGAACAACGAGCAGTACTTC.

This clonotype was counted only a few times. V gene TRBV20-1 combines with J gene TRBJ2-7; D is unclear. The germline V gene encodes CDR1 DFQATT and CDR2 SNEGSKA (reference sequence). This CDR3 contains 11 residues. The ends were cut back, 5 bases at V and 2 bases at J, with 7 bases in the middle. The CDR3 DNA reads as TGCAGTGCTGTAGCTACCTACGAGCAGTACTTC. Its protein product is CSAVATYEQYF.

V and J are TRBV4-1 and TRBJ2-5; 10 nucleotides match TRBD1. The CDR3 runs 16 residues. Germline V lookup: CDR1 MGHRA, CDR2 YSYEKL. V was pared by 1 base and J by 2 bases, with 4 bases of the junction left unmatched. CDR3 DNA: TGCGCCAGCAGCCAAGGAGGGACAGGGGTACAAGAGACCCAGTACTTC. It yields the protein CASSQGGTGVQETQYF.